Below, 19 T cell receptor beta chains from the same sample are listed, as sequenced in a study of shared clonotypes between healthy human individuals. The data were produced by immunoSEQ multiplex PCR, yet TCRdb's version contains in-frame clones alone and is incomplete. This sample yields 2 million to 2.5 million clones, of which approximately 93% are seen a single time; under 0.45% belongs to the top ten. The sample consisted of naive CD4+ T cells from PBMCs. Subset of the sample: CD45RA+ positively selected. These receptors all stem from a man aged 18 to 30 in good health. Some clones in this sample may be carry-over from other donors' samples.

V usage is TRBV7-9 and J usage is TRBJ2-5; the D is unclear. The ends were cut back, 1 base at V and 4 bases at J, with 13 bases in the middle. This CDR3 is built from 15 residues. Germline loops: CDR1 SEHNR, CDR2 FQNEAQ (reference sequence). The CDR3 coding sequence is TGTGCCAGCAGCTTAGGAAGTCTAGTAGGAGAGACCCAGTACTTC. Its protein is CASSLGSLVGETQYF.

The sample holds a few counts of this clone. This chain joins TRBV18 and TRBJ1-1, with D uncertain. With 5 bases removed from V and 2 bases from J, the gap between germline ends came to 15 bases. CDR1 and CDR2 from the germline V gene are KGHSH and LQKENI. The CDR3 spans 15 residues. CDR3 in amino acids: CASSLGRPANTEAFF. The CDR3 nucleotides are TGTGCCAGCTCATTAGGCAGGCCAGCTAACACTGAAGCTTTCTTT.

The V call is TRBV30, the J call TRBJ2-7; 9 bases align to TRBD2. The CDR3 extends over 18 amino acids. Germline CDR1 is GTSNPN and CDR2 is SVGIG (reference sequence). The ends lost 3 bases at V and 3 bases at J; junction bases unmatched: 18. CDR3 DNA: TGTGCCTGGAGGGTCCTCGGGACTAGCCACCTGAGGGGCTACGAGCAGTACTTC. Encoded protein: CAWRVLGTSHLRGYEQYF.

V gene TRBV15 combines with J gene TRBJ2-4; D remains ambiguous. The CDR3 is 15 residues long. The V gene lost 3 bases and the J gene lost 3 bases, with 12 bases spanning the gap. Germline V CDR1 and CDR2: LNHNV, YYDKDF (reference sequence). This CDR3 reads CATSRTTLNKNIQYF. The CDR3, as DNA: TGTGCCACCAGCAGGACCACCTTGAACAAAAACATTCAGTACTTC.

About this clone: The same CDR3 arises from other DNA sequences in this sample as well. V is TRBV6-6 and J is TRBJ1-5; perhaps TRBD1 as D (5 bases). V lost 2 bases to trimming and J lost 7 bases, with 9 bases between them. Per the germline V gene, CDR1 is MNHNY and CDR2 is SVGAGI (reference sequence). The CDR3 is 13 amino acids. CDR3 coding DNA: TGTGCCAGCAGTTACCTCCAGGGCCAGCCCCAGCATTTT. Residues: CASSYLQGQPQHF.

The rearrangement links TRBV12-2 to TRBJ1-2. TRBV12-2 is deemed a pseudogene. The CDR3 sequence is 14 residues long. The chain's CDR3 is CASRLSRDTYGYTF. As DNA, the CDR3 is TGTGCAAGTCGCTTATCCCGGGATACCTATGGCTACACCTTC.

A remark on this clone: Other DNA sequences in this sample translate to the same CDR3. This chain uses TRBV18 with TRBJ2-3; D is undetermined. Per germline, CDR1 KGHSH and CDR2 LQKENI. The V gene lost 3 bases and the J gene lost 0 bases, with 10 bases spanning the gap. This CDR3 has 15 amino acids. The CDR3 DNA reads as TGTGCCAGCTCACCCCGCGCTTCTAGCACAGATACGCAGTATTTT. Translating it yields CASSPRASSTDTQYF.

The V gene is TRBV18, the J gene TRBJ2-7; D might be TRBD1 or TRBD2, each matching 6 bases. V gave up 8 bases and J gave up 2 bases, with 13 bases separating them. CDR3 size: 13 residues. The germline gives CDR1 KGHSH, CDR2 LQKENI. This CDR3 is CASTERGPYEQYF. CDR3 DNA sequence: TGTGCCAGCACCGAACGGGGGCCCTACGAGCAGTACTTC.

This sequence joins TRBV4-2 and TRBJ1-1; no definite D call. Germline CDR1 reads LGHNA; CDR2 reads YNFKEQ. This CDR3 has 15 amino acids. Trimming stripped 1 base from V and 4 bases from J, with 13 bases between. The CDR3 sequence is CASSQGAGYRTEAFF. DNA for the CDR3: TGTGCCAGCAGCCAAGGTGCGGGGTATCGCACTGAAGCTTTCTTT.

The genes are TRBV4-1 and TRBJ2-5; 8 bases match TRBD2. The V gene's germline CDR1 is MGHRA and CDR2 YSYEKL. Unmatched junction bases numbered 11, after V lost 1 base and J lost 4 bases. The CDR3 loop spans 17 amino acids. The CDR3 DNA is TGCGCCAGCAGCCAAGGCCTGGCCGGGAGGGCCGGAGAGACCCAGTACTTC. It yields the protein CASSQGLAGRAGETQYF.

Notes on this clone: This specimen includes other DNA sequences encoding the same CDR3. The V call is TRBV27, the J call TRBJ1-5; no firm D call. CDR3 length: 12 residues. The V end was cut by 5 bases, the J end by 4 bases, with 6 bases between. Looked up from germline, CDR1 is MNHEY and CDR2 is SMNVEV (reference sequence). CDR3 loop: CASSRPNQPQHF. The CDR3 nucleotides read TGTGCCAGCAGTCGACCGAATCAGCCCCAGCATTTT.

This chain connects TRBV2 to TRBJ2-3; D tentatively fits TRBD1 or TRBD2 (5 bases each). Germline V gene lookup returns CDR1 SNHLY and CDR2 FYNNEI. This CDR3 comprises 13 residues. V was clipped by 4 bases and J by 14 bases, with 19 bases between them. The CDR3: CASSVRRDPRRYF. CDR3 DNA: TGTGCCAGCAGTGTTCGCCGGGACCCCCGCCGGTATTTT.

V gene TRBV29-1 combines with J gene TRBJ1-5, with D possibly TRBD1 on 5 matching bases. Trimming stripped 6 bases from V and 5 bases from J, with 17 bases between. The CDR3 totals 14 residues. CDR1 is SQVTM, CDR2 ANQGSEA, per germline. The CDR3 sequence is CSVRTRGRDQPQHF. The CDR3 nucleotides are TGCAGCGTGCGGACACGGGGTCGCGATCAGCCCCAGCATTTT. The complete variable domain, with remaining parts taken from reference TRBV29-1 and TRBJ1-5, reads SAVISQKPSRDICQRGTSLTIQCQVDSQVTMMFWYRQQPGQSLTLIATANQGSEATYESGFVIDKFPISRPNLTFSTLTVSNMSPEDSSIYLCSVRTRGRDQPQHFGDGTRLSIL.

The chain employs TRBV18 and TRBJ1-5, with TRBD1 identical over 7 bases. The CDR3 length is 16 residues. CDR1 and CDR2 from the germline V gene are KGHSH and LQKENI. Trimming removed 3 bases from V and 8 bases from J; junction bases left unmatched: 13. The CDR3 protein is CASSPGRLQGGEPQHF. CDR3 sequence (DNA): TGTGCCAGCTCACCCGGGCGGTTGCAGGGGGGAGAGCCCCAGCATTTT.

This sequence joins TRBV12-5 and TRBJ1-2; no definite D call. This CDR3 is built from 12 residues. Trimming cost V 6 bases and J 7 bases, with 12 bases left between them. The germline gives CDR1 LGHNT, CDR2 FRNRAP. CDR3 in amino acids: CASGRGMGGYTF. The CDR3 bases are TGTGCTAGTGGCCGGGGAATGGGTGGCTACACCTTC.

The chain carries TRBV7-2 and TRBJ2-7; TRBD1 matches 9 bases. Germline CDR1 reads SGHTA; CDR2 reads FQGNSA. CDR3 length: 16 residues. With V trimmed by 0 bases and J by 3 bases, 6 bases remained unmatched. The CDR3 sequence is CASSLAGTGYNYEQYF. The CDR3 DNA sequence: TGTGCCAGCAGCTTAGCGGGGACAGGGTACAACTACGAGCAGTACTTC.

The CDR3 DNA reads as TGTGCCAGCAGCTTTCTTCCATCCTACAATGAGCAGTTCTTC. Residues: CASSFLPSYNEQFF. The V gene is TRBV7-2, the J gene TRBJ2-1; unclear D gene. The ends were cut back, 3 bases at V and 1 base at J, with 7 bases in the middle. The CDR3 totals 14 residues. Germline V lookup: CDR1 SGHTA, CDR2 FQGNSA.

The rearrangement links TRBV4-1 to TRBJ1-1; 7 nucleotides match TRBD1. This CDR3 is 13 amino acids long. V lost 0 bases, J lost 10 bases, and 5 bases stayed unmatched. CDR1 MGHRA and CDR2 YSYEKL come from the germline V gene. The CDR3 coding sequence is TGCGCCAGCAGCCAAGACAGGGGGGTGGGAGCTTTCTTT. This gives the protein CASSQDRGVGAFF.

This clone was seen more than once but under ten times. The chain is built from TRBV6-1 and TRBJ1-5, with D possibly TRBD1 on 5 matching bases. Trimming removed 6 bases from V and 12 bases from J, with 21 bases in between. The CDR3 loop spans 14 amino acids. The germline gives CDR1 MNHNS, CDR2 SASEGT. The CDR3 nucleotides read TGTGCCAGCAGACGAGTCTGGCAACAGGAGCACCAGCATTTT. Translated, it gives CASRRVWQQEHQHF.